This T cell receptor beta chain was recovered during a study of shared clonotypes between healthy human individuals. Method: immunoSEQ multiplex PCR; TCRdb's copy keeps in-frame clones and lacks some. Among about 820,000 clones listed, 90% to 95% were seen once. Positively selected for CCR7, the CD45RO-negative cells used as naive CD8 cells excluded terminally differentiated effector memory CD45RA+ cells. CDR1 and CDR2 from the germline V gene are MNHNS and SASEGT. V lost 7 bases to trimming and J lost 7 bases; unmatched junction nucleotides: 14. This CDR3 contains 15 residues. Sequences were obtained from naive CD8+ T cells sorted from blood. This clonotype originated in a man between 25 and 39 years old in good health. The V and J genes are TRBV6-1 and TRBJ2-7, with 9 bases identical to TRBD1. In DNA, the CDR3 is TGTGCCAGCAACCCACTCGGGACAGGGCGGGGTGAGCAGTACTTC. This encodes CASNPLGTGRGEQYF.